Presented here are 27 T cell receptor beta chains from one specimen sequenced in a study of metastatic and nonmetastatic thyroid tumors. Patients were all untreated before their thyroid surgery. TCRdb redid the clone calls on the PCR reads using MiXCR. The sample includes tens of thousands of clones, around a fifth of them seen just once. Sequences were obtained from tumor tissue. These receptors originate from a female donor with papillary thyroid cancer or a benign thyroid nodule (not recorded which). Some clones in this sample may be carry-over from other donors' samples.

This clone rates as medium-sized. The chain links TRBV12-5 to TRBJ2-7, with D perhaps TRBD2 (7 bases). CDR1 LGHNT and CDR2 FRNRAP come from the germline V gene. Trimming left V 6 bases short and J 6 bases short, with 15 bases between. The CDR3 covers 13 residues. The CDR3 region is CASGPPGGGEQYF. The CDR3 DNA reads TGTGCTAGTGGCCCCCCGGGGGGCGGCGAGCAGTACTTC.

The chain joins TRBV28 to TRBJ2-2; D is undetermined. Germline V gene sequence: CDR1 MDHEN, CDR2 SYDVKM. Trimming removed 3 bases from V and 6 bases from J, with 11 bases in between. The CDR3 is made up of 14 amino acids. The DNA of the CDR3 is TGTGCCAGCAGTTTCTTCCGCCGGCCCGGGGAGCTGTTTTTT. Translation gives CASSFFRRPGELFF.

This clone was observed many times. The rearrangement links TRBV9 to TRBJ2-7, with D perhaps given as TRBD1 or TRBD2 (5 bases each). Deletions cut 3 bases from V and 4 bases from J, with 14 bases between. The CDR3 consists of 14 residues. Germline V CDR1 and CDR2: SGDLS, YYNGEE. As DNA, the CDR3 is TGTGCCAGCAGCGCGGGGACGGCCGGTTACGAGCAGTACTTC. This encodes CASSAGTAGYEQYF.

This clone was counted only a few times. An end of the junction differs from the germline gene, which may be a read error. The rearrangement uses TRBV6-5 and TRBJ1-1; D remains unclear. This CDR3 is 16 amino acids long. Germline V lookup: CDR1 MNHEY, CDR2 SVGAGI. The CDR3 nucleotides are TGTGCCAGCACTTACTCCACCGGGTCTACGAACACTGAAGCTTTCTTT. This gives the protein CASTYSTGSTNTEAFF.

At least ten counts were recorded for this clone. A much more abundant neighbour one base away suggests this may be a read error. The chain employs TRBV4-2 and TRBJ2-1; 13 bases match TRBD2. The CDR3 has 16 amino acids. Germline CDR1 LGHNA, CDR2 YNFKEQ. V lost 1 base to trimming and J lost 7 bases; unmatched junction nucleotides: 4. The CDR3 reads CASSQGRLAGGNEQFF. The CDR3 DNA is TGTGCCAGCAGCCAAGGTAGACTAGCGGGGGGTAATGAGCAGTTCTTC.

This chain connects TRBV2 to TRBJ1-4, with D possibly being TRBD1 (5 bases). From germline, CDR1 is SNHLY and CDR2 FYNNEI. The ends were cut back, 3 bases at V and 4 bases at J, with 15 bases in the middle. The CDR3 runs to 16 residues. The CDR3 reads CASSDRDPRDNEKLFF. CDR3 coding DNA: TGTGCCAGCAGTGACAGGGACCCGCGGGATAATGAAAAACTGTTTTTT. Full variable domain (missing parts from reference TRBV2 and TRBJ1-4): EPEVTQTPSHQVTQMGQEVILRCVPISNHLYFYWYRQILGQKVEFLVSFYNNEISEKSEIFDDQFSVERPDGSNFTLKIRSTKLEDSAMYFCASSDRDPRDNEKLFFGSGTQLSVL.

This clone was observed at least ten times. This chain uses TRBV28 with TRBJ2-3; D is unclear. This CDR3 region has 14 residues. The germline V and J ends were trimmed by 3 bases and 2 bases, with 9 bases remaining between them. Germline values: CDR1 MDHEN, CDR2 SYDVKM. The CDR3 loop reads CASSFLPDTDTQYF. CDR3 in DNA: TGTGCCAGCAGTTTTCTACCGGACACAGATACGCAGTATTTT.

Worth noting for this clone: This may arise from a read error, as a much more abundant clone is one base away. Other DNA sequences of this sample code for an identical CDR3. The chain has TRBV18 and TRBJ2-7; 7 bases map to TRBD1. This CDR3 region has 16 residues. Germline CDR1 is KGHSH and CDR2 is LQKENI. The trim removed 6 bases at V and 4 bases at J, leaving 15 bases unmatched. CDR3 DNA: TGTGCCAGCTCGCCTCAGGCAAGGGGGCTGGGATACGAGCAGTACTTC. Its translation: CASSPQARGLGYEQYF.

This clone was observed a handful of times. A single base separates this from a much larger clone, so it may be a read error. The chain recombines TRBV19 with TRBJ2-2; weak D call: TRBD1 (5 bases). V shed 7 bases and J shed 3 bases, with 9 bases lying between them. The CDR3 is 13 amino acids. CDR1 and CDR2 (germline): LNHDA, SQIVND (reference sequence). CDR3: CASTMGHTGELFF. For the CDR3, the DNA is TGTGCCAGTACTATGGGGCACACCGGGGAGCTGTTTTTT.

The chain uses TRBV20-1 and TRBJ2-1, with D possibly being TRBD2 (6 bases). Germline assignment: CDR1 DFQATT and CDR2 SNEGSKA (reference sequence). V was pared by 0 bases and J by 0 bases, with 12 bases between. The length of the CDR3 is 16 residues. In nucleotides, the CDR3 is TGCAGTGCTAGAGAAGCTGTCGGGAGCTCCTACAATGAGCAGTTCTTC. This gives the protein CSAREAVGSSYNEQFF.

This clone was recorded a few times. A read error may explain this, as a much larger clone is one base away. Lacking the conserved final phenylalanine or tryptophan, this CDR3 likely reflects a read error. This sequence joins TRBV10-3 and TRBJ1-1, with D unresolved. This CDR3 is 12 amino acids long. CDR1 ENHRY and CDR2 SYGVKD come from the germline V gene. V was cut by 8 bases and J by 2 bases, with 9 bases left in between. CDR3 sequence (DNA): TGTGCCATCCGAGAGGTTAACACTGAAGCTTTCTCT. Translated, it gives CAIREVNTEAFS.

This clone was recorded at least ten times. The chain employs TRBV7-3 and TRBJ2-2; no firm D call. The CDR3 has 11 amino acids. V gave up 6 bases and J gave up 4 bases, with 3 bases separating them. Germline V gene lookup returns CDR1 SGHTA and CDR2 FQGTGA. The CDR3 DNA reads TGTGCCAGCAGGGCCACCGGGGAGCTGTTTTTT. Translated, it gives CASRATGELFF.

This chain connects TRBV7-2 to TRBJ2-7, with D uncertain. Germline assignment: CDR1 SGHTA and CDR2 FQGNSA. The CDR3 consists of 12 residues. Trimming cost V 0 bases and J 6 bases, with 6 bases left between them. CDR3: CASSLALGEQYF. CDR3 nucleotides: TGTGCCAGCAGCTTAGCGCTCGGCGAGCAGTACTTC.

This clone was picked up many times. This could be a read error, since a much larger clone is one nucleotide away. The V call is TRBV10-2, the J call TRBJ2-7; no definite D call. Germline CDR1 reads WSHSY; CDR2 reads SAAADI. The CDR3 has 14 residues. Trimming took off 6 bases at V and 4 bases at J, with 16 bases between the two ends. The CDR3 region is CASRGAATVYEQYF. The CDR3 DNA reads TGCGCCAGCAGGGGCGCGGCCACTGTTTACGAGCAGTACTTC.

The sample holds many counts of this clone. This chain uses TRBV10-1 with TRBJ2-7; TRBD1 might be the D (5 bases). This CDR3 region has 13 residues. Germline loops: CDR1 WNHNN, CDR2 SYGVQD (reference sequence). Trimming shortened V by 8 bases and J by 5 bases, and 16 bases separated the two germline ends. CDR3 DNA sequence: TGCGCCAGCTCCCGACAGCCAGGCGACGAGCAGTACTTC. It translates to CASSRQPGDEQYF.

In its sample, this clone was seen a few times. The chain has TRBV20-1 and TRBJ2-7; 7 bases match TRBD1. The CDR3 length is 14 residues. Germline V gene lookup returns CDR1 DFQATT and CDR2 SNEGSKA (reference sequence). The J segment lost 2 bases and the V segment lost 7 bases, leaving 11 bases of the junction unmatched. The CDR3 here is CSVDTGTATYEQYF. CDR3 coding DNA: TGCAGTGTGGATACCGGGACAGCAACCTACGAGCAGTACTTC.

There are a few counts of this clone. The gene calls are TRBV6-2 or TRBV6-3 and TRBJ2-7; D is unresolved. Germline CDR1 reads MNHEY; CDR2 reads SVGEGT. This CDR3 contains 14 residues. Trimming left V 5 bases short and J 5 bases short, with 16 bases between. Here the CDR3 DNA reads TGTGCCAGCAGTCCCCGGTCAGAGTCCCACGAGCAGTACTTC. It translates to CASSPRSESHEQYF.

This clone was seen more than once but under ten times. This chain uses TRBV20-1 with TRBJ2-2, with D perhaps TRBD1 or TRBD2 (5 bases each). The CDR3 is made up of 13 amino acids. Trimming took 5 bases from V and 6 from J, leaving 13 bases between them. Germline V gene data show CDR1 as DFQATT and CDR2 as SNEGSKA (reference sequence). This CDR3 is CSAHGASSGELFF. CDR3 nucleotide sequence: TGCAGTGCTCACGGGGCCTCGTCCGGGGAGCTGTTTTTT.

V gene TRBV20-1 combines with J gene TRBJ1-1, with a possible D match to TRBD1 (6 bases). Deletions cut 6 bases from V and 2 bases from J, with 19 bases between. The CDR3 sequence is 15 residues long. Germline V lookup: CDR1 DFQATT, CDR2 SNEGSKA (reference sequence). The CDR3 is CSADPQDRLNTEAFF. In DNA form, the CDR3 reads TGCAGTGCCGATCCTCAGGACAGACTTAACACTGAAGCTTTCTTT.

The rearrangement links TRBV5-1 to TRBJ2-1; no clear D. The CDR3 sequence is 12 residues long. The V end lost 1 base, the J end lost 5 bases, and 4 bases lay between the germline ends. The germline V gene encodes CDR1 SGHRS and CDR2 YFSETQ. CDR3: CASSLTDNEQFF. In DNA form, the CDR3 reads TGCGCCAGCAGCTTGACAGACAATGAGCAGTTCTTC.

The chain recombines TRBV20-1 with TRBJ2-7; 9 bases are a match to TRBD1. The V segment lost 6 bases and the J segment 0 bases; nucleotides outside the gene matches: 12. This CDR3 has 16 amino acids. Per germline, CDR1 DFQATT and CDR2 SNEGSKA (reference sequence). The chain's CDR3 is CSAPHTPGQGSYEQYF. The CDR3 DNA sequence: TGCAGTGCGCCACATACGCCGGGACAGGGCTCCTACGAGCAGTACTTC.

This rearrangement joins TRBV12-3 or TRBV12-4 to TRBJ2-1; no definite D call. There are 16 residues in the CDR3. The V end was cut by 1 base, the J end by 2 bases, with 12 bases between. This CDR3 is CASSLVGGLTYNEQFF. DNA for the CDR3: TGTGCCAGCAGTTTAGTCGGCGGTTTAACCTACAATGAGCAGTTCTTC.

This clone was detected a few times. This rearrangement joins TRBV6-1 to TRBJ1-5; tentatively, D is TRBD1 (5 bases). Germline CDR1 MNHNS, CDR2 SASEGT. Trimming removed 7 bases from V and 3 bases from J, with 16 bases in between. CDR3 length: 15 amino acids. The CDR3 reads CASTPGPHVNQPQHF. DNA of the CDR3: TGTGCCAGCACCCCGGGACCACATGTCAATCAGCCCCAGCATTTT.

V gene TRBV20-1 combines with J gene TRBJ2-1, with D maybe TRBD2 (5 bases). Germline V gene sequence: CDR1 DFQATT, CDR2 SNEGSKA (reference sequence). V lost 2 bases, J lost 8 bases, and 25 bases lay in between. The CDR3 consists of 17 residues. The CDR3 loop is CSARPHVLRGVGYEQFF. As DNA, the CDR3 is TGCAGTGCTAGACCCCACGTTTTACGGGGTGTTGGATATGAGCAGTTCTTC.

V gene TRBV11-1 combines with J gene TRBJ2-1, with 11 nucleotides matching TRBD2. Germline assignment: CDR1 SGHAT and CDR2 FQDESV (reference sequence). This CDR3 has 15 residues. V gave up 7 bases and J gave up 10 bases; unmatched junction bases: 12. The DNA for the CDR3 is TGTGCCAGCATCCTGATACTAGCGGGAGTTGAGGAGCAGTTCTTC. As protein: CASILILAGVEEQFF.

The CDR3 protein is CASRRPGLAFDPNTGELFF. The CDR3 DNA follows: TGTGCCAGCAGACGTCCGGGACTAGCGTTTGACCCGAACACCGGGGAGCTGTTTTTT. This rearrangement joins TRBV11-2 to TRBJ2-2; 10 positions match TRBD2. This CDR3 has 19 amino acids. Germline V gene lookup returns CDR1 SGHAT and CDR2 FQNNGV. The V segment lost 6 bases and the J segment 0 bases; nucleotides outside the gene matches: 13.

This clone was seen at least ten times. The chain is built from TRBV20-1 and TRBJ2-2; tentative D call: TRBD2 (5 bases). CDR1 DFQATT and CDR2 SNEGSKA come from the germline V gene (reference sequence). V lost 1 base and J 7 bases, leaving 16 bases between the germline ends. The CDR3 has 15 residues. DNA for the CDR3: TGCAGTGCTAGAGTAGGAAGCGGAGATAGCGGGGAGCTGTTTTTT. Translating it yields CSARVGSGDSGELFF.